This T cell receptor beta chain came from a study of graft-versus-host responses after intestinal transplantation. Turning to the study itself: Recipients underwent multivisceral, liver-intestinal, or isolated intestinal transplants. Uniformly, recipients were administered anti-thymocyte globulin induction with subsequent tacrolimus and steroids for around three years.

As regards this clone: Its antigen is as yet unknown.

The CDR3 loop spans 14 amino acids. In germline, CDR1 is SGDLS, CDR2 YYNGEE. Trimming left V 4 bases short and J 6 bases short, with 13 bases between. The study, taken as a whole, reports: Among circulating GvH clones, peak levels were associated with early post-transplant declines in HvG clones. Within the allografts of patients who had graft-donor T cell macrochimerism, graft-versus-host to host-versus-graft clonal ratios were high.

Repertoires were generated with immunoSEQ multiplex PCR, while TCRdb's copy carries only in-frame clones and drops some. The sample holds about 6,400 clones, 83% seen once. Processing was applied to graft tissue in order to liberate intraepithelial and lamina propria lymphocytes. This TCR derives from a human patient who received an intestinal transplant, so some T cells may come from the graft donor. Here the sequenced sample was ileum tissue, taken 300 to 320 days after intestinal transplant. This rearrangement joins TRBV9 to TRBJ2-2, with D perhaps being TRBD1 or TRBD2 (6 bases each). CDR3 residues: CASSTGTPAGELFF. CDR3 sequence (DNA): TGTGCCAGCAGCACAGGGACTCCCGCCGGGGAGCTGTTTTTT.